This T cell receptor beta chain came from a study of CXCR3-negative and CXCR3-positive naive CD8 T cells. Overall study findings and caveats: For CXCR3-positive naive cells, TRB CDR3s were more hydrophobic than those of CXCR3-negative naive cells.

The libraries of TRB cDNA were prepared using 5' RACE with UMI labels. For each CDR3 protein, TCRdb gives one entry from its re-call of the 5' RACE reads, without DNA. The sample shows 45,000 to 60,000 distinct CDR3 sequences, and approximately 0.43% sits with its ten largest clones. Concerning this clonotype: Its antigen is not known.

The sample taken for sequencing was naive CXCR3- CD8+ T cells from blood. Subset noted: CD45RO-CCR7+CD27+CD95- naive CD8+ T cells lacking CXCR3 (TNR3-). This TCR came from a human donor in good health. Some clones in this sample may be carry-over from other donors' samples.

The CDR3 sequence: CSAPWQSSGANVLTF. V and J are TRBV20-1 and TRBJ2-6; TCRdb lists TRBD1, though no DNA is available to test this call. Germline V gene sequence: CDR1 DFQATT, CDR2 SNEGSKA (reference sequence). This CDR3 is built from 15 residues.